A single T cell receptor (beta chain) is shown here with its context. The antigen is not known. These data belong to a study of graft-versus-host responses after intestinal transplantation. Study at large: After anti-thymocyte globulin induction, recipients took tacrolimus and steroids for 2 to 3 years. Whole-study findings and limits: GvH clones detected in recipient marrow included some appearing first in ileum or blood. An association linked early post-transplant HvG declines with peak circulating GvH clone levels. Patients with graft-donor T cell macrochimerism had high graft-versus-host to host-versus-graft clonal ratios in allografts.

Tissue processing of the graft released intraepithelial and lamina propria lymphocytes from it. TCRdb's copy holds only in-frame clones and misses some; the assay was immunoSEQ multiplex PCR. This sample has thousands of clones, with nearly 85% found just once. From germline, CDR1 is SGHNT and CDR2 YYREEE (reference sequence). V dropped 4 bases and J dropped 0 bases, with 12 bases sitting between them. This CDR3 spans 15 amino acids. This clonotype was sampled from a human patient who received an intestinal transplant, so some T cells may come from the graft donor. Material: ileum tissue, obtained roughly 130 days after transplant. This chain connects TRBV5-4 to TRBJ2-3; D possibly uses TRBD1 or TRBD2 (7 bases each). CDR3 sequence reads: CASSPRGGSTDTQYF. The CDR3 DNA reads TGTGCCAGCAGCCCCAGGGGGGGAAGCACAGATACGCAGTATTTT.